The 4 T cell receptor beta chains presented below share a single source sample, sequenced in a study of blood T cell repertoires in COVID-19. Profiling relied on immunoSEQ multiplex PCR, and the TCRdb table lists in-frame clones only, not all of them. Among 350,000 or so clones, about 89% were seen once, and the ten largest hold more than 9%. Material: peripheral blood. The receptors come from a woman aged 30 to 39 with COVID-19, enrolled during active disease.

A single count supports this clone. The CDR3 spells CASSFRRSSYNEQFF. The CDR3 DNA is TGCGCCAGCAGCTTTCGGAGGAGCTCCTACAATGAGCAGTTCTTC. This chain connects TRBV5-1 to TRBJ2-1, with D perhaps TRBD2 (5 bases). The CDR3 extends over 15 amino acids. Germline-derived CDR1 and CDR2 are SGHRS and YFSETQ. The germline V and J ends were trimmed by 2 bases and 0 bases, with 9 bases remaining between them.

This clone was found once. The CDR3: CASSDSQGTDTQYF. CDR3 nucleotides: TGTGCCAGCAGTGACTCACAGGGCACAGATACGCAGTATTTT. The chain joins TRBV6-4 to TRBJ2-3; D perhaps matches TRBD1 (5 bases). Germline lookup yields CDR1 MRHNA and CDR2 SNTAGT. This CDR3 comprises 14 residues. V lost 0 bases and J 1 base, leaving 5 bases between the germline ends.

The chain employs TRBV7-2 and TRBJ1-1, with D possibly TRBD1 on 6 matching bases. The germline CDR1 and CDR2 sequences are SGHTA and FQGNSA. The V end lost 1 base, the J end lost 5 bases, and 17 bases lay between the germline ends. This CDR3 has 16 amino acids. Here the CDR3 DNA reads TGTGCCAGCAGCTTAGGAGGGGCCAGGGGAGGGACTGAAGCTTTCTTT. Translation gives CASSLGGARGGTEAFF.

This clone was seen once. The chain joins TRBV28 to TRBJ2-1, with D perhaps TRBD1 (5 bases). The CDR3 has 15 residues. Trimming removed 4 bases from V and 8 bases from J, with 18 bases in between. In germline, CDR1 is MDHEN, CDR2 SYDVKM. In nucleotides, the CDR3 is TGTGCCAGCAGTTCCCCAGCCAGGGTGAACGATGAGCAGTTCTTC. Translation: CASSSPARVNDEQFF.